The sequence of this T cell receptor beta chain was determined in a study of blood T cell repertoires in COVID-19. V gave up 7 bases and J gave up 1 base, with 7 bases separating them. Germline CDR1 reads MDHEN; CDR2 reads SYDVKM. The CDR3 extends over 12 amino acids. Produced via immunoSEQ multiplex PCR; TCRdb's table is partial and in-frame only. Here the sample spans 150,000 to 200,000 clones, roughly three quarters being singletons. Sequencing was done on a sample of PBMCs or T cells enriched from blood (not recorded which). This TCR was recovered from a woman in her forties or fifties with acute COVID-19. The chain couples TRBV28 to TRBJ1-2; D remains ambiguous. CDR3 amino acids: CASNTVNYGYTF. The CDR3 coding sequence is TGTGCCAGCAATACAGTTAACTATGGCTACACCTTC.